The present T cell receptor (beta chain) was sequenced within a study of OX40 agonist ivuxolimab in advanced cancers. Germline CDR1 LGHNA, CDR2 YSLEER. V gave up 3 bases and J gave up 5 bases, with 7 bases separating them. The CDR3 sequence is 13 residues long. Some clones are missing from TCRdb's copy, which holds only in-frame ones; the method was immunoSEQ multiplex PCR. The sample gives 45,000 to 55,000 clones, approximately 88% of which show up once; around 1.1% is in the top ten. Material: CD4+ or CD8+ T cells sorted from blood, obtained in a trial of the OX40 agonist ivuxolimab. This rearrangement joins TRBV4-3 to TRBJ1-4; D is unclear. The clonotype was recovered from an adult with an advanced solid tumor such as melanoma, head and neck, liver or kidney cancer. The CDR3 is CASSQRPNEKLFF. The CDR3 DNA reads TGCGCCAGCAGCCAGCGCCCGAATGAAAAACTGTTTTTT.